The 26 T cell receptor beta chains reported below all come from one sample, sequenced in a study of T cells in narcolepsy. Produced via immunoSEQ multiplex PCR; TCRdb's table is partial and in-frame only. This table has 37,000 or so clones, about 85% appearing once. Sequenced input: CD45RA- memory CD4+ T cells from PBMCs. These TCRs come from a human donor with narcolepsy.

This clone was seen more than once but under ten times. The CDR3 sequence is CASSLRANYGYTF. The CDR3 DNA follows: TGTGCCAGCAGTTTAAGGGCTAACTATGGCTACACCTTC. V usage is TRBV28 and J usage is TRBJ1-2; the D is unclear. The germline V gene encodes CDR1 MDHEN and CDR2 SYDVKM. The CDR3 totals 13 residues. V lost 2 bases and J 0 bases, leaving 4 bases between the germline ends.

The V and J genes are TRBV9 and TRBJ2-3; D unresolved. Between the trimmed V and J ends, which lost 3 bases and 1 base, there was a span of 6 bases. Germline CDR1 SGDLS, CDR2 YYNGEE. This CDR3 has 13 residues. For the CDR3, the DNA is TGTGCCAGCAGCGAATGGGGCACAGATACGCAGTATTTT. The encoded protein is CASSEWGTDTQYF.

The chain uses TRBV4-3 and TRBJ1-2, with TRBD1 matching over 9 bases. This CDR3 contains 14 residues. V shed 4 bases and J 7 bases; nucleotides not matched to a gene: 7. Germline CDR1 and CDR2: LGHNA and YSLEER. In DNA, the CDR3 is TGCGCCAGCAGCCCGGGACAGGGTACCGGTGGCTACACCTTC. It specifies CASSPGQGTGGYTF.

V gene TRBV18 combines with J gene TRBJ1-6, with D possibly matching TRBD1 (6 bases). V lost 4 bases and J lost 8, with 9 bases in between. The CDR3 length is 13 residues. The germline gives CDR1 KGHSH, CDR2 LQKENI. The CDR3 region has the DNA TGTGCCAGCTCACTAGGGGGGGATTCACCCCTCCACTTT. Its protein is CASSLGGDSPLHF. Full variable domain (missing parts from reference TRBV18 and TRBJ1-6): NAGVMQNPRHLVRRRGQEARLRCSPMKGHSHVYWYRQLPEEGLKFMVYLQKENIIDESGMPKERFSAEFPKEGPSILRIQQVVRGDSAAYFCASSLGGDSPLHFGNGTRLTVT.

The CDR3 spells CASSLRTVGGASNTEAFF. DNA of the CDR3: TGCGCCAGCAGCTTGAGAACTGTGGGGGGCGCCTCGAACACTGAAGCTTTCTTT. This sequence joins TRBV5-1 and TRBJ1-1, with D possibly TRBD1 on 6 matching bases. Germline V lookup: CDR1 SGHRS, CDR2 YFSETQ. This CDR3 has 18 residues. The V and J ends lost 1 base and 1 base respectively, with 20 bases between them.

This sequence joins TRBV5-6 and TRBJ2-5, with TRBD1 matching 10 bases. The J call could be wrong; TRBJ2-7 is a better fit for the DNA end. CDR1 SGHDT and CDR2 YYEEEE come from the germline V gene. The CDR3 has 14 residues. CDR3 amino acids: CASSRQGASYEQYF. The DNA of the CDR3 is TGTGCCAGCAGCCGACAGGGGGCCTCCTACGAGCAGTACTTC.

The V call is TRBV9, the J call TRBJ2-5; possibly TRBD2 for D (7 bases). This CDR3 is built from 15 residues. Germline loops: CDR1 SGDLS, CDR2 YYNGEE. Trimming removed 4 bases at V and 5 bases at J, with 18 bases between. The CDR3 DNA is TGTGCCAGCAGCCCAGGGGCAGGGAGGGATGAGACCCAGTACTTC. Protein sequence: CASSPGAGRDETQYF.

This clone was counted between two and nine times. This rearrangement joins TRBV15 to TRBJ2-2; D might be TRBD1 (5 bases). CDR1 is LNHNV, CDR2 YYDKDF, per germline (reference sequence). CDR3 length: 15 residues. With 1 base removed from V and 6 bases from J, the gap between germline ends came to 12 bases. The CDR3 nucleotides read TGTGCCACCAGCAGAGGAGCAGGGTTGGCCGGGGAGCTGTTTTTT. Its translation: CATSRGAGLAGELFF.

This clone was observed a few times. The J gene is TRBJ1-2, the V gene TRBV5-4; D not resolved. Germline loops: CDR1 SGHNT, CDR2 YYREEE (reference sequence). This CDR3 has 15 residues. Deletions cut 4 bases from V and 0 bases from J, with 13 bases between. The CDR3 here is CASSAGYYSNYGYTF. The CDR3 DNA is TGTGCCAGCAGCGCTGGCTACTATTCTAACTATGGCTACACCTTC.

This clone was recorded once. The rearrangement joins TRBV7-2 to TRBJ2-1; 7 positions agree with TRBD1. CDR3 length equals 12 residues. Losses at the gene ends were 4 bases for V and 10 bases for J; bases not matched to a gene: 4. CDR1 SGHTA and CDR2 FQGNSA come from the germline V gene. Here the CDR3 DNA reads TGTGCCAGCAGCTATAGGGACAGAGAGCAGTTCTTC. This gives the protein CASSYRDREQFF.

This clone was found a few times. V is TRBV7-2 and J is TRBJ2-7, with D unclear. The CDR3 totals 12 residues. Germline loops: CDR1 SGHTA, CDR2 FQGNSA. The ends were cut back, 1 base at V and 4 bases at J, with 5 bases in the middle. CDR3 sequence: CASSLGVYEQYF. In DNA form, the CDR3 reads TGTGCCAGCAGCTTAGGGGTGTACGAGCAGTACTTC. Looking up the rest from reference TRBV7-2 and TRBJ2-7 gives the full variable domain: GAGVSQSPSNKVTEKGKDVELRCDPISGHTALYWYRQSLGQGLEFLIYFQGNSAPDKSGLPSDRFSAERTGGSVSTLTIQRTQQEDSAVYLCASSLGVYEQYFGPGTRLTVT.

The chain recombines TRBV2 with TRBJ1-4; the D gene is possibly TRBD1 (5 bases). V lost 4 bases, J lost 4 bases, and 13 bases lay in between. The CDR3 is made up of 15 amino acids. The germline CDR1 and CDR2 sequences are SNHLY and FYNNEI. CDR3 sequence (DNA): TGTGCCAGCAGTGGTCAGGGCATAAGTAATGAAAAACTGTTTTTT. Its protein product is CASSGQGISNEKLFF.

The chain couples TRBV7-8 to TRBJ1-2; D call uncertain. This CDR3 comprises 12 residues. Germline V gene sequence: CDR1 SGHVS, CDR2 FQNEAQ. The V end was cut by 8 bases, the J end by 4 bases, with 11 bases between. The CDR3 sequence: CASSQQFYGYTF. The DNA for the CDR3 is TGTGCCAGCTCCCAACAGTTCTATGGCTACACCTTC.

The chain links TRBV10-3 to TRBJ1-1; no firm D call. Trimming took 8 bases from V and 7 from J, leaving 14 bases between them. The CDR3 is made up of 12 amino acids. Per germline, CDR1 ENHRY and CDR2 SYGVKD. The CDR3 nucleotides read TGTGCCATCGCGGGGAGGGATGGTGAAGCTTTCTTT. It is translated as CAIAGRDGEAFF.

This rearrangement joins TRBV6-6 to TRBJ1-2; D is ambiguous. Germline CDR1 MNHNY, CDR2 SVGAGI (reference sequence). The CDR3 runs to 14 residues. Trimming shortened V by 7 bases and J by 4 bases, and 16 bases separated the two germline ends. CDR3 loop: CASMVGFSGYGYTF. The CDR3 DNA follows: TGTGCCAGCATGGTGGGGTTCAGCGGCTATGGCTACACCTTC.

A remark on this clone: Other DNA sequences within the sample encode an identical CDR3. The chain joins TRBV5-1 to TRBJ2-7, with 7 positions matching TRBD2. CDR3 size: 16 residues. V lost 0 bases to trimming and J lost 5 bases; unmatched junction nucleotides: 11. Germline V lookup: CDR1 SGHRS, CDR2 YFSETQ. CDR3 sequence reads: CASSLAGGTTWDEQYF. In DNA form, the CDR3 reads TGCGCCAGCAGCTTGGCCGGGGGGACGACTTGGGACGAGCAGTACTTC.

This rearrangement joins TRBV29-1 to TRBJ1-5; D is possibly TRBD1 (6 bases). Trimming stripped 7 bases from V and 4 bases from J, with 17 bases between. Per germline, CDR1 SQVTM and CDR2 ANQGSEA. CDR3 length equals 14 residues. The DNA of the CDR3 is TGCAGCGCTAGGGGGTCTGGGATTAATCAGCCCCAGCATTTT. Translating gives CSARGSGINQPQHF.

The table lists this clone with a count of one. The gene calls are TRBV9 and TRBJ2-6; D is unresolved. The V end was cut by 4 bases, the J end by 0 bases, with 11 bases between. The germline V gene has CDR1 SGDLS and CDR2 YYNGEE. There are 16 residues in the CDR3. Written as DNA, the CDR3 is TGTGCCAGCAGCTTCCGTTCGCTCTCTGGGGCCAACGTCCTGACTTTC. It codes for CASSFRSLSGANVLTF.

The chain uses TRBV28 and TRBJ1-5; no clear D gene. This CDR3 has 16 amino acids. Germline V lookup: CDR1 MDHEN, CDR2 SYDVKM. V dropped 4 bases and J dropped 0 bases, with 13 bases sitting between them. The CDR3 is CASSSSAADSNQPQHF. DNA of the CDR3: TGTGCCAGCAGTTCCTCAGCGGCCGATAGCAATCAGCCCCAGCATTTT.

The CDR3 protein is CASSPTGAKGYTF. The CDR3 DNA sequence: TGTGCCAGCAGCCCCACAGGGGCAAAGGGCTACACCTTC. The chain has TRBV14 and TRBJ1-2, with 7 positions matching TRBD1. V dropped 4 bases and J dropped 8; count of bases not matched to a gene: 7. The CDR3 totals 13 residues. The germline gives CDR1 SGHDN, CDR2 FVKESK.

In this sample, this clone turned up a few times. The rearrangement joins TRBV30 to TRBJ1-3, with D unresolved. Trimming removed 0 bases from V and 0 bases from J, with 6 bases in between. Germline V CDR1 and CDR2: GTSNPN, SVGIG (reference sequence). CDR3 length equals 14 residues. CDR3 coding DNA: TGTGCCTGGAGTGTGGGTGTCTCTGGAAACACCATATATTTT. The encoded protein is CAWSVGVSGNTIYF.

The CDR3 DNA is TGTGCCAGCAGTGAAGGGTGGTCGTTGGAAGCTTTCTTT. It specifies CASSEGWSLEAFF. The rearrangement uses TRBV6-1 and TRBJ1-1; unclear D gene. CDR3 length: 13 amino acids. V lost 1 base, J lost 8 bases, and 11 bases lay in between. Germline V CDR1 and CDR2: MNHNS, SASEGT.

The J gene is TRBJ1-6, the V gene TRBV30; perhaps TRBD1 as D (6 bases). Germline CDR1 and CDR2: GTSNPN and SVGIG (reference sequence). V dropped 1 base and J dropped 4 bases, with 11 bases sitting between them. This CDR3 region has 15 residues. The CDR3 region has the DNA TGTGCCTGGAGTGGCGGGACAAGGTATAATTCACCCCTCCACTTT. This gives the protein CAWSGGTRYNSPLHF.

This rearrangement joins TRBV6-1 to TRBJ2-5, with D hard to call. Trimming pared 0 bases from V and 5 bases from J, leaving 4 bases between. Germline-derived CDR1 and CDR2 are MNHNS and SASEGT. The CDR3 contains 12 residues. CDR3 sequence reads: CASSEAVETQYF. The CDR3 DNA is TGTGCCAGCAGTGAAGCTGTGGAGACCCAGTACTTC.

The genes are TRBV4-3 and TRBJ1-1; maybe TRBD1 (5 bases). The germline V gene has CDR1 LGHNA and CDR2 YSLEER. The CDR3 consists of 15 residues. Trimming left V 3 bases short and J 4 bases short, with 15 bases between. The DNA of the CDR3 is TGCGCCAGCAGCCAGGAACCGGGGGGAGTCACTGAAGCTTTCTTT. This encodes CASSQEPGGVTEAFF.

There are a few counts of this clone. CDR3 coding DNA: TGTGCCAGCACCCCTTCCTACGAGCAGTACTTC. Amino acids: CASTPSYEQYF. The genes are TRBV21-1 and TRBJ2-7; TRBD2 was called by the table and not checked on the DNA. TRBV21-1 is a pseudogene. The CDR3 contains 11 residues.